This TCR beta chain was observed in a study of cytomegalovirus exposure and HLA in healthy donors. Study-level information: Among roughly 180 million T cells, an earlier analysis found 90 million to 130 million unique TCR beta sequences.

The V end was cut by 5 bases, the J end by 2 bases, with 12 bases between. This CDR3 region has 14 residues. The germline V gene has CDR1 SGHTA and CDR2 FQGNSA. The PCR made use of 60 Vbeta and 13 Jbeta primers. Method: immunoSEQ multiplex PCR; TCRdb's copy keeps in-frame clones and lacks some. This table has about 34,000 clones, roughly 82% appearing once. The TCR comes from a woman aged 18-29 years in good health and CMV-seropositive. Material for sequencing was PBMCs. V and J are TRBV7-2 and TRBJ1-1; D perhaps matches TRBD1 (6 bases). The CDR3: CASSLPGHNTEAFF. The CDR3 coding sequence is TGTGCCAGCAGCCTTCCGGGACATAACACTGAAGCTTTCTTT.